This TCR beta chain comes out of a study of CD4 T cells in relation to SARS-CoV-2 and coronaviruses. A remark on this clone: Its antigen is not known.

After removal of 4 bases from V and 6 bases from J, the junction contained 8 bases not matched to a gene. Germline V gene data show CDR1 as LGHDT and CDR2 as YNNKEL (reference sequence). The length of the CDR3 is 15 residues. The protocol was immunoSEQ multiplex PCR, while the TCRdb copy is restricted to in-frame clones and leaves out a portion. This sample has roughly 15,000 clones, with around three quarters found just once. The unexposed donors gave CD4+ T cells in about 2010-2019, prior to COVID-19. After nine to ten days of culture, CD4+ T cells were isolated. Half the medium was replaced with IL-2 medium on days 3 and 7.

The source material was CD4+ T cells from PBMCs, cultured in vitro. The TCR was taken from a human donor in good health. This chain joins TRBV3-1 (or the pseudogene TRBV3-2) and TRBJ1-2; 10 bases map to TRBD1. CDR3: CASSRDRGGRDGYTF. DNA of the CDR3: TGTGCCAGCAGCCGGGACAGGGGAGGAAGGGATGGCTACACCTTC.